This T cell receptor (beta chain) was sequenced during a study of OX40 agonist ivuxolimab in advanced cancers. Study-wide context: An anti-OX40 (CD134) antibody with agonistic activity, ivuxolimab, was administered to patients. A partial response was reached by three patients: one with hepatocellular carcinoma and two with cutaneous melanoma. Study-level points and caveats: In the 0.1 to 3.0 mg/kg range, CD4+ and CD8+ blood T cells had expanded clonally by week 6. The mean number of expanded clones was higher in CD8+ T cells than in CD4+.

Sequenced by immunoSEQ multiplex PCR; TCRdb stores in-frame clones only, minus some. The sample lists approximately 82,000 clones, about nine tenths occurring once. As to this clone: The antigen is undetermined.

This receptor was identified in an adult with an advanced solid tumor such as melanoma, head and neck, liver or kidney cancer. The input for sequencing was CD4+ or CD8+ T cells sorted from blood, taken in a trial of the OX40 agonist ivuxolimab.

In nucleotides, the CDR3 is TGTGCCAGCAGCTTCACCGGACAGGAAAATGGCTACACCTTC. It yields the protein CASSFTGQENGYTF. The chain uses TRBV7-2 and TRBJ1-2; 7 bases align to TRBD1. The length of the CDR3 is 14 residues. J was trimmed by 6 bases and V by 3 bases; bases with no gene match: 7. Germline assignment: CDR1 SGHTA and CDR2 FQGNSA.